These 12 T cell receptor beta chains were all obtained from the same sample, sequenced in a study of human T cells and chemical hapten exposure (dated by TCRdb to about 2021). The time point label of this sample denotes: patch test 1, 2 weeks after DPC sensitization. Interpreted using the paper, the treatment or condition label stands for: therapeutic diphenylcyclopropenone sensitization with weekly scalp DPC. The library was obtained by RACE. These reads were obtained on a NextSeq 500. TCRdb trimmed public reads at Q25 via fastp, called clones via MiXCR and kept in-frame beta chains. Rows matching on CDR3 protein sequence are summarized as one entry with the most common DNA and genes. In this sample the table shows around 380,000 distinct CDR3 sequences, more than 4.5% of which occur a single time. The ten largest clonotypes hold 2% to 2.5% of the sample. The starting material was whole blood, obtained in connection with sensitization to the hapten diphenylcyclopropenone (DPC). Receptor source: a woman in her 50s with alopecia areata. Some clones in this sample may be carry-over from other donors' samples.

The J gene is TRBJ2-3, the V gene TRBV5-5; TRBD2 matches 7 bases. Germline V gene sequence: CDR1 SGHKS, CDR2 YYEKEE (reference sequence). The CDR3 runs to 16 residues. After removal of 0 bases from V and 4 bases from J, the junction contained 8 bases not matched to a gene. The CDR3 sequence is CASSLGGGGAPDTQYF. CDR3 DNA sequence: TGTGCCAGCAGCTTGGGCGGGGGAGGTGCCCCAGATACGCAGTATTTT.

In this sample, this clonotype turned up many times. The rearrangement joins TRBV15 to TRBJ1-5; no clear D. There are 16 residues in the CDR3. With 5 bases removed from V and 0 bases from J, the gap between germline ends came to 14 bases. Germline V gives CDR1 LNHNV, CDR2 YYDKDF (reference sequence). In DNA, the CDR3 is TGTGCCACCAGCCGCCGGGTCGCCGATAGCAATCAGCCCCAGCATTTT. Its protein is CATSRRVADSNQPQHF.

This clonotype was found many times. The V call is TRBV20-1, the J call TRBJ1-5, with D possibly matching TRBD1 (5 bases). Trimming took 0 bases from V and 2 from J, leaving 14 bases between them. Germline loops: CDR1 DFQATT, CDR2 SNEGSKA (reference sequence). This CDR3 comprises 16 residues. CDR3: CSARDGGAGGNQPQHF. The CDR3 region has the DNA TGCAGTGCTAGAGATGGAGGGGCTGGGGGCAATCAGCCCCAGCATTTT.

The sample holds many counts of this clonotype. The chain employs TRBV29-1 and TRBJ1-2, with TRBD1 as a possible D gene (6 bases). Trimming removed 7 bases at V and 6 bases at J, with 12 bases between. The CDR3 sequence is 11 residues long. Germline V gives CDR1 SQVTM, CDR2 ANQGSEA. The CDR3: CSAQGRDGYTF. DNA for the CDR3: TGCAGCGCCCAGGGGAGGGATGGCTACACCTTC.

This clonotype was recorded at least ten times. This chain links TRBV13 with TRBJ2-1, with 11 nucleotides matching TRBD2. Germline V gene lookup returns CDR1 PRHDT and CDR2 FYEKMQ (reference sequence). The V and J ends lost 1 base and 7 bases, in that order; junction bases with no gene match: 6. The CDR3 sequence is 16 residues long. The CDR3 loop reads CASSLEGTSGINEQFF. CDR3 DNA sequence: TGTGCCAGCAGCTTAGAAGGGACTAGCGGAATAAATGAGCAGTTCTTC.

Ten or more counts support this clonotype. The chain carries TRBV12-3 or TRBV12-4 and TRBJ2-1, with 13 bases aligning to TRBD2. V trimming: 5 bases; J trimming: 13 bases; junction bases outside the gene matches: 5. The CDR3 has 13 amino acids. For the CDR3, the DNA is TGTGCCAGCAGTCCCGGACTAGCGGGAGATCAGTTCTTC. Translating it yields CASSPGLAGDQFF.

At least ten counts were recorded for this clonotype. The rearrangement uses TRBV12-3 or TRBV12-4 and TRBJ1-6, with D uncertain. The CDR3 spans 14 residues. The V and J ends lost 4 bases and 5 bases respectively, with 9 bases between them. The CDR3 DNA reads TGTGCCAGCAGTTACCCGGACCATAATTCACCCCTCCACTTT. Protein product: CASSYPDHNSPLHF.

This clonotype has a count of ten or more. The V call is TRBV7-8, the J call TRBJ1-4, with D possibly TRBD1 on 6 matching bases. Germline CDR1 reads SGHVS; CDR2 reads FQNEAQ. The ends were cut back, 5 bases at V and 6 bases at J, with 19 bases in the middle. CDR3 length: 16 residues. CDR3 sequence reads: CASSPLTGTSDEKLFF. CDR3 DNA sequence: TGTGCCAGCAGCCCACTGACCGGGACATCGGATGAAAAACTGTTTTTT.

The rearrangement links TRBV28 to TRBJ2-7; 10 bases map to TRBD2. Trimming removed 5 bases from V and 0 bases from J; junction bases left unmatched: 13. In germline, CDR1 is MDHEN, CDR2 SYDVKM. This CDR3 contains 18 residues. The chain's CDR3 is CASSRLPGLASFSYEQYF. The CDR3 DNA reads TGTGCCAGCAGTCGACTTCCGGGACTAGCGTCATTCTCCTACGAGCAGTACTTC.

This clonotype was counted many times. The chain's CDR3 is CASKTGQGRQPQHF. The CDR3 region has the DNA TGTGCCAGCAAGACGGGACAGGGACGGCAGCCCCAGCATTTT. The chain has TRBV27 and TRBJ1-5; TRBD1 aligns across 9 bases. The J segment lost 7 bases and the V segment lost 7 bases, leaving 8 bases of the junction unmatched. This CDR3 comprises 14 residues. Germline V lookup: CDR1 MNHEY, CDR2 SMNVEV (reference sequence).

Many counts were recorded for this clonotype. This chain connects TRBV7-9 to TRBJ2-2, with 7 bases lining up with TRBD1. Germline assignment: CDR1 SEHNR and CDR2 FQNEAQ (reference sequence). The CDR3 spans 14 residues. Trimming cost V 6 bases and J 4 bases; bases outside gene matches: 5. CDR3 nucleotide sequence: TGTGCCAGCAGTAAAGCAGGGGGCACCGGGGAGCTGTTTTTT. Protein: CASSKAGGTGELFF.

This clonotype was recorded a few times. This CDR3 is CASSLGDRNEQFF. DNA for the CDR3: TGTGCCAGCAGCTTGGGGGACAGGAATGAGCAGTTCTTC. The chain combines TRBV5-4 with TRBJ2-1; 8 bases agree with TRBD1. The V gene end was trimmed by 0 bases and the J gene end by 7 bases; junction bases not matched to a gene: 0. The CDR3 runs to 13 residues. CDR1 and CDR2 (germline): SGHNT, YYREEE (reference sequence). The full variable domain, with the rest looked up from reference TRBV5-4 and TRBJ2-1, is ETGVTQSPTHLIKTRGQQVTLRCSSQSGHNTVSWYQQALGQGPQFIFQYYREEENGRGNFPPRFSGLQFPNYSSELNVNALELDDSALYLCASSLGDRNEQFFGPGTRLTVL.